This TCR beta chain is drawn from a study of blood T cell repertoires in COVID-19. Study-wide background: The United States, Italy and Spain supplied acute and convalescent COVID-19 samples. PBMCs, B-cell-depleted T cells, or T cells were the source of the cDNA or gDNA that made up the material.

The CDR3 is made up of 18 amino acids. Germline-derived CDR1 and CDR2 are KGHSH and LQKENI. V lost 3 bases, J lost 0 bases, and 5 bases stayed unmatched. In the study's own analysis: Nucleated cell counts were estimated from reference gene primer amplification. Assay used: immunoSEQ multiplex PCR; TCRdb lists only in-frame clones, some missing. V, J and clone size reflect that table, while D and trimming were determined from the DNA. The sample has 60,000 to 70,000 clones, about nine tenths seen once. The V call is TRBV18, the J call TRBJ2-3; TRBD2 matches at 14 bases. This clonotype was obtained from a human donor with active COVID-19. The donor label of this sample is uncertain. Material: peripheral blood. The CDR3 is CASSPPGLAGASTDTQYF. The CDR3 DNA reads TGTGCCAGCTCACCCCCGGGACTAGCGGGAGCAAGCACAGATACGCAGTATTTT.